This T cell receptor (beta chain) emerged from a study of blood T cells in healthy people across ages. Points from the study as a whole: Unsorted PBMCs blocked a conclusive comparison of naive and antigen-experienced cells. Estimated diversity that came from one million T cells was considered an underestimate.

This clonotype has only a few counts. Its cognate antigen is unknown. Per germline, CDR1 MNHNY and CDR2 SVGAGI (reference sequence). Germline trimming cut 7 bases from V and 1 base from J; bases unmatched to any gene: 10. This CDR3 is 15 amino acids long. Alongside a J-beta primer mix, a sample-barcoded 5' primer served in a second PCR lasting about 7 to 11 cycles. A template-switch adaptor containing 12 random nucleotides labeled each cDNA molecule. One entry per CDR3 protein results from TCRdb running MiXCR on the 5' RACE reads. Of 1.6 million or so distinct CDR3 sequences listed, approximately 32% are singletons.

The J gene is TRBJ2-7, the V gene TRBV6-6, with 7 bases matching TRBD1. The source of this sequence is a young woman in good health. The source material was blood. CDR3 bases: TGTGCCAGCACCATGACAGGGCCTTCTTCCTACGAGCAGTACTTC. This codes for CASTMTGPSSYEQYF.